These 23 T cell receptor beta chains originate from one sample sequenced in a study of T cell responses to AZD1222 COVID-19 vaccine. Sequencing used immunoSEQ multiplex PCR; TCRdb keeps in-frame clones, though not all of them. This sample has 98,000 or so clones, with 89% found just once. Sequenced here: peripheral blood, sampled on day 0 of MenACWY control vaccination. Receptor source: an adult in good health.

The V and J genes are TRBV12-3 or TRBV12-4 and TRBJ1-1, with a possible D match to TRBD1 (5 bases). Between the trimmed V and J ends, which lost 8 bases and 1 base, there was a span of 11 bases. This CDR3 is 13 amino acids long. CDR3 protein: CASGVGANTEAFF. The CDR3 DNA is TGTGCCAGCGGAGTTGGGGCGAACACTGAAGCTTTCTTT.

In its sample, this clone was seen once. The chain combines TRBV14 with TRBJ1-2; D is ambiguous. Trimming left V 2 bases short and J 2 bases short, with 3 bases between. The CDR3 consists of 12 residues. The germline V gene has CDR1 SGHDN and CDR2 FVKESK. The CDR3 protein is CASSQMNYGYTF. In DNA form, the CDR3 reads TGTGCCAGCAGCCAAATGAACTATGGCTACACCTTC. The variable domain in full, completed from reference TRBV14 and TRBJ1-2, reads EAGVTQFPSHSVIEKGQTVTLRCDPISGHDNLYWYRRVMGKEIKFLLHFVKESKQDESGMPNNRFLAERTGGTYSTLKVQPAELEDSGVYFCASSQMNYGYTFGSGTRLTVV.

The chain carries TRBV10-1 and TRBJ2-3; maybe TRBD1 (6 bases). V dropped 4 bases and J dropped 3 bases, with 14 bases sitting between them. The CDR3 consists of 15 residues. From germline, CDR1 is WNHNN and CDR2 SYGVQD (reference sequence). For the CDR3, the DNA is TGCGCCAGCAGTGGGTCAGGGGCCGGGACAGATACGCAGTATTTT. It specifies CASSGSGAGTDTQYF.

This clone appeared a single time. J is TRBJ2-3 and V is TRBV15; 8 nucleotides line up with TRBD2. There are 15 residues in the CDR3. Trimming took 5 bases from V and 2 from J; bases not matched to a gene: 6. CDR1 LNHNV and CDR2 YYDKDF come from the germline V gene (reference sequence). Here the CDR3 reads CATSLSGGITDTQYF. DNA of the CDR3: TGTGCCACCAGCCTAAGCGGGGGCATCACAGATACGCAGTATTTT.

The chain employs TRBV30 and TRBJ1-1; possibly TRBD1 for D (5 bases). CDR1 and CDR2 from the germline V gene are GTSNPN and SVGIG (reference sequence). CDR3 length: 12 amino acids. V gave up 8 bases and J gave up 5 bases, with 15 bases separating them. The CDR3 bases are TGTGCCGCCAAGGAGGGGAGTACTGAAGCTTTCTTT. Translating gives CAAKEGSTEAFF.

The chain recombines TRBV4-1 with TRBJ2-7; D remains ambiguous. The CDR3 spans 15 residues. V dropped 1 base and J dropped 0 bases, with 10 bases sitting between them. Germline CDR1 is MGHRA and CDR2 is YSYEKL. The CDR3 DNA reads TGCGCCAGCAGCCAAGCACTTTTTAGCTCCTACGAGCAGTACTTC. Residues: CASSQALFSSYEQYF.

The rearrangement uses TRBV4-1 and TRBJ1-1; TRBD1 might be the D (6 bases). Trimming pared 3 bases from V and 4 bases from J, leaving 12 bases between. The CDR3 contains 14 residues. Per the germline V gene, CDR1 is MGHRA and CDR2 is YSYEKL. The CDR3 coding sequence is TGCGCCAGCAGCCACGCCAGGGGATCCACTGAAGCTTTCTTT. As protein: CASSHARGSTEAFF.

V and J are TRBV2 and TRBJ1-5, with D possibly TRBD1 on 5 matching bases. V lost 3 bases to trimming and J lost 7 bases, with 13 bases between them. CDR1 is SNHLY and CDR2 is FYNNEI in the germline V gene. This CDR3 spans 14 amino acids. CDR3 in DNA: TGTGCCAGCAGTGAGGTAGGGGTCGAACAGCCCCAGCATTTT. This codes for CASSEVGVEQPQHF.

The chain is built from TRBV4-1 and TRBJ2-7; 11 bases agree with TRBD2. The CDR3 contains 15 residues. From germline, CDR1 is MGHRA and CDR2 YSYEKL. The V segment lost 1 base and the J segment 3 bases; nucleotides outside the gene matches: 2. CDR3 sequence: CASSQASGGNYEQYF. The CDR3 nucleotides read TGCGCCAGCAGCCAAGCTAGCGGGGGGAACTACGAGCAGTACTTC.

The sample holds one count of this clone. The CDR3 nucleotides are TGTGCCAGCAGCCCGGACAGGTCCTACGAGCAGTACTTC. It yields the protein CASSPDRSYEQYF. The rearrangement links TRBV5-5 to TRBJ2-7; 7 positions match TRBD1. Losses at the gene ends were 4 bases for V and 1 base for J; bases not matched to a gene: 2. Germline V gives CDR1 SGHKS, CDR2 YYEKEE (reference sequence). The CDR3 covers 13 residues.

The chain carries TRBV2 and TRBJ2-7; 7 nucleotides match TRBD2. The CDR3 runs 17 residues. V lost 4 bases and J lost 1; bases outside the gene matches: 13. Germline values: CDR1 SNHLY, CDR2 FYNNEI. CDR3 DNA sequence: TGTGCCAGCAGTGTTCCCCTCTTGCCCGGGGGGTCCTACGAGCAGTACTTC. This encodes CASSVPLLPGGSYEQYF.

This clone was observed a handful of times. V gene TRBV6-5 combines with J gene TRBJ1-1, with D tentatively TRBD1 (5 bases). The CDR3 is 15 residues long. The ends were cut back, 6 bases at V and 1 base at J, with 15 bases in the middle. In germline, CDR1 is MNHEY, CDR2 SVGAGI. The CDR3 DNA reads TGTGCCAGCAGACCCAAGGGGTCGACGAACACTGAAGCTTTCTTT. Encoded protein: CASRPKGSTNTEAFF.

The CDR3 coding sequence is TGTGCCAGCACTATCGGGGCGGGAGGTGAGCAGTTCTTC. Residues: CASTIGAGGEQFF. This chain links TRBV6-5 with TRBJ2-1, with 8 nucleotides matching TRBD2. This CDR3 has 13 residues. Germline values: CDR1 MNHEY, CDR2 SVGAGI. The ends lost 7 bases at V and 9 bases at J; junction bases unmatched: 8.

This chain joins TRBV5-1 and TRBJ1-3; TRBD1 might be the D (6 bases). Trimming pared 4 bases from V and 4 bases from J, leaving 12 bases between. Germline CDR1 is SGHRS and CDR2 is YFSETQ. The CDR3 is made up of 14 amino acids. CDR3 amino acids: CASSAGQTGNTIYF. In DNA, the CDR3 is TGCGCCAGCAGCGCGGGACAAACGGGAAACACCATATATTTT.

The CDR3 protein is CASSLGSGTEGPGELFF. The CDR3 DNA reads as TGTGCCAGCAGCTTGGGGTCCGGGACGGAGGGGCCCGGGGAGCTGTTTTTT. The chain couples TRBV5-4 to TRBJ2-2; tentatively, D is TRBD2 (6 bases). Germline-derived CDR1 and CDR2 are SGHNT and YYREEE (reference sequence). The V end lost 0 bases, the J end lost 6 bases, and 18 bases lay between the germline ends. CDR3 length: 17 residues.

This chain uses TRBV12-5 with TRBJ2-5; 10 bases are shared with TRBD2. The CDR3 is 16 amino acids. V was pared by 8 bases and J by 2 bases, with 11 bases of the junction left unmatched. Germline loops: CDR1 LGHNT, CDR2 FRNRAP. CDR3 residues: CASSKELAGLQETQYF. CDR3 DNA sequence: TGTGCTAGTAGCAAGGAACTAGCGGGGCTTCAAGAGACCCAGTACTTC.

The rearrangement links TRBV19 to TRBJ1-2, with 9 bases aligning to TRBD1. The CDR3 length is 13 residues. In germline, CDR1 is LNHDA, CDR2 SQIVND (reference sequence). Unmatched junction bases numbered 2, after V lost 6 bases and J lost 3 bases. CDR3 residues: CASRGQGYYGYTF. DNA for the CDR3: TGTGCCAGTAGAGGACAGGGGTACTATGGCTACACCTTC.

This chain joins TRBV28 and TRBJ1-2, with D possibly being TRBD1 (6 bases). The CDR3 length is 12 residues. Germline lookup yields CDR1 MDHEN and CDR2 SYDVKM. The V end lost 5 bases, the J end lost 8 bases, and 12 bases lay between the germline ends. In DNA, the CDR3 is TGTGCCAGCAGTCTTAGGGGGAGAGGCTACACCTTC. Translation: CASSLRGRGYTF.

The gene calls are TRBV14 and TRBJ2-5; the D is unclear. The CDR3 sequence is 14 residues long. Germline V gene sequence: CDR1 SGHDN, CDR2 FVKESK. Trimming took 1 base from V and 4 from J, leaving 10 bases between them. The DNA for the CDR3 is TGTGCCAGCAGCCAAGGGCGGTGGCTAGAGACCCAGTACTTC. Amino acids: CASSQGRWLETQYF.

V and J are TRBV9 and TRBJ1-5; D is possibly TRBD1 (6 bases). The germline V and J ends were trimmed by 0 bases and 4 bases, with 8 bases remaining between them. Germline V CDR1 and CDR2: SGDLS, YYNGEE. The CDR3 loop spans 14 amino acids. CDR3 coding DNA: TGTGCCAGCAGCGTAGGGACAGAGAATCAGCCCCAGCATTTT. Its translation: CASSVGTENQPQHF. Supplemented by reference TRBV9 and TRBJ1-5, the full variable domain reads DSGVTQTPKHLITATGQRVTLRCSPRSGDLSVYWYQQSLDQGLQFLIQYYNGEERAKGNILERFSAQQFPDLHSELNLSSLELGDSALYFCASSVGTENQPQHFGDGTRLSIL.

This clone was observed a handful of times. The chain links TRBV12-3 or TRBV12-4 to TRBJ1-2; no clear D gene. Trimming cost V 6 bases and J 9 bases, with 2 bases left between them. The CDR3 runs 8 residues. The CDR3 reads CASSRYTF. CDR3 nucleotides: TGTGCCAGCAGCCGCTACACCTTC.

This rearrangement joins TRBV11-3 to TRBJ2-1; tentatively, D is TRBD1 or TRBD2 (5 bases each). The CDR3 length is 16 residues. Between the trimmed V and J ends, which lost 3 bases and 2 bases, there was a span of 14 bases. From germline, CDR1 is SGHNT and CDR2 YENEEA. The CDR3 nucleotides read TGTGCCAGCAGCTTGGGGCGGCAGACTACCTACAATGAGCAGTTCTTC. This gives the protein CASSLGRQTTYNEQFF.

The V call is TRBV15, the J call TRBJ1-2, with D hard to call. The CDR3 contains 15 residues. Germline V gene sequence: CDR1 LNHNV, CDR2 YYDKDF (reference sequence). V was shortened by 0 bases and J by 4 bases, with 12 bases between the two germline ends. The CDR3 sequence: CATSRDQVGLYGYTF. The CDR3 DNA follows: TGTGCCACCAGCAGAGATCAGGTTGGGCTCTATGGCTACACCTTC.